The sample holds a few counts of the clone carrying this T cell receptor (beta chain). Its antigen remains unidentified. V shed 1 base, J shed 4 bases, and the junction held 5 bases outside the gene matches. CDR1 is DFQATT, CDR2 SNEGSKA, per germline (reference sequence). This CDR3 is 14 amino acids long. This sample stems from a study of T-cell reconstitution after alpha-beta-depleted transplantation in children. Findings of the study overall: At the one-year point after transplant, T-cell counts and TCRbeta diversity were found to come mostly from T cells that had been newly produced.

Preparing the TCRbeta library involved the use of unique molecular identifiers. In TCRdb, the PCR reads were re-called with MiXCR into one record per CDR3 protein. The data hold approximately 300,000 distinct CDR3 sequences, with almost 8% observed a single time. The TCR comes from a female patient aged 2-10 years who had a stem cell transplant for Fanconi anemia, so the T cells may come from the graft donor. V usage is TRBV20-1 and J usage is TRBJ1-1, with 8 bases aligning to TRBD1. The sample consisted of peripheral blood, taken 360 days after TCRalphabeta/CD19-depleted stem cell transplant. The CDR3 DNA is TGCAGTGCTAGAGTTGCAGGGGGCTTCACTGAAGCTTTCTTT. It codes for CSARVAGGFTEAFF.